This T cell receptor beta chain was profiled in a study of Ad26.COV2.S vaccination and SARS-CoV-2 variants. Study in general: Ad26.COV2.S arm of COV1001 included the donor. The vaccine Ad26.COV2.S was put into the muscle once, or twice with 56 days between.

Deletions cut 1 base from V and 1 base from J, with 8 bases between. The CDR3 has 14 amino acids. CDR1 MGHRA and CDR2 YSYEKL come from the germline V gene. Concerning this clone itself: Its antigen is not identified.

The treatment here: roughly 20 received Ad26.COV2.S at low or high dose, single or two shots; roughly five received placebo; per-sample allocation not given. The samples date from day 63 after the first vaccine or placebo injection. Assay: immunoSEQ multiplex PCR; the TCRdb copy retains only in-frame clones and omits some. Of around 300,000 clones in the sample, approximately 86% were seen once. Study conclusions and caveats: Spike-specific responses of CD8+ and CD4+ T cells were reported to display substantial breadth after vaccination. Estimates derived from TCR breadth and depth analyses may have underestimated total T cell responses.

The TCR comes from a person aged 18-60 years who received the Ad26.COV2.S COVID-19 vaccine or a placebo. The sequenced sample was peripheral blood, obtained in a trial of Ad26.COV2.S vaccine versus placebo. The chain joins TRBV4-1 to TRBJ2-7; the D gene is possibly TRBD1 (6 bases). The CDR3 DNA sequence: TGCGCCAGCAGCCAAGGGGGGCGTTCCTACGAGCAGTACTTC. This sequence encodes CASSQGGRSYEQYF.